These 18 T cell receptor beta chains originate from one sample sequenced in a study of vaccination effects on CD4 cells after COVID-19 (dated by TCRdb to 2022 to 2024). These TCRs' antigens remain unknown. The ViraFEST assay stimulated PBMC with viral peptide pools and then used TCR sequencing to identify antigen-specific CD4+ T cell clonotypes by expansion. After less than eleven days of culture, CD4+ T cells were isolated with the EasySep CD4+ T cell isolation kit. Two doses of either the BNT162b2 or the mRNA-1273 mRNA SARS-CoV-2 vaccine were administered to participants. The method behind the library was the immunoSEQ multiplex PCR assay. This is the immuneACCESS table as TCRdb keeps it, with only in-frame sequences that have V and J called. A part of the clones is gone; compared with another copy, unresolved V genes explain less than half, and the rest is unexplained. Recorded for this sample are tens of thousands of clones; roughly 76% of them occurred a single time. Roughly 0.94% of the sample comes from the top ten.

This material consisted of CD4+ T cells from PBMCs cultured with HCoV-OC43 spike peptides, taken after COVID-19 vaccination. This specimen's cell subset or site label, per the study, means: HCoV-OC43 spike overlapping peptide pool stimulation. These receptor sequences come from a human donor who received a COVID-19 vaccine.

This chain links TRBV5-6 with TRBJ2-3; 8 bases are a match to TRBD1. The junction had 12 bases not matched to a gene; V was cut back by 4 bases and J by 5 bases. Germline V lookup: CDR1 SGHDT, CDR2 YYEEEE. The CDR3 has 16 residues. The CDR3 spells CASSPRGQVLVDTQYF. CDR3 bases: TGTGCCAGCAGCCCGAGGGGACAGGTACTAGTAGATACGCAGTATTTT.

The chain employs TRBV11-2 and TRBJ2-5; 7 bases map to TRBD2. The CDR3 length is 14 residues. V dropped 5 bases and J dropped 4; count of bases not matched to a gene: 7. Looked up from germline, CDR1 is SGHAT and CDR2 is FQNNGV. The CDR3 DNA reads as TGTGCCAGCAGCCCGTGGACTAGTCGAGAGACCCAGTACTTC. This encodes CASSPWTSRETQYF.

The V gene is TRBV6-5, the J gene TRBJ2-1; 8 bases are shared with TRBD1. Germline V gives CDR1 MNHEY, CDR2 SVGAGI. Losses at the gene ends were 6 bases for V and 9 bases for J; bases not matched to a gene: 7. The CDR3 extends over 13 amino acids. CDR3 in amino acids: CASRPLTGAEQFF. The CDR3 DNA follows: TGTGCCAGCAGACCCTTGACAGGGGCTGAGCAGTTCTTC.

The rearrangement uses TRBV2 and TRBJ2-1, with TRBD1 matching over 7 bases. V gave up 10 bases and J gave up 2 bases; unmatched junction bases: 8. The CDR3 has 14 amino acids. The germline V gene encodes CDR1 SNHLY and CDR2 FYNNEI. The CDR3 coding sequence is TGTGCCACCGACAGGGCAGGGACCTACAATGAGCAGTTCTTC. Translated, it gives CATDRAGTYNEQFF.

The V call is TRBV2, the J call TRBJ2-3, with D possibly matching TRBD1 (6 bases). The CDR3 is 11 residues long. Per germline, CDR1 SNHLY and CDR2 FYNNEI. V was clipped by 6 bases and J by 14 bases, with 15 bases between them. The CDR3 DNA sequence: TGTGCCAGCAGCGTAAGGTCAGGGGTGTATTTT. It specifies CASSVRSGVYF.

The chain carries TRBV6-5 and TRBJ1-2; no reliable D call. V shed 6 bases and J shed 4 bases, with 15 bases lying between them. The CDR3 consists of 14 residues. Germline V lookup: CDR1 MNHEY, CDR2 SVGAGI. CDR3 DNA sequence: TGTGCCAGCAGAGGAAGGACGGCAAGCTATGGCTACACCTTC. Protein product: CASRGRTASYGYTF.

The sample holds one count of this clone. CDR3 DNA sequence: TGTGCCAGTAGTCATAGCGGCACAGATACGCAGTATTTT. Translated: CASSHSGTDTQYF. The rearrangement joins TRBV19 to TRBJ2-3; D possibly corresponds to TRBD2 (5 bases). The CDR3 is made up of 13 amino acids. Trimming stripped 5 bases from V and 1 base from J, with 7 bases between. CDR1 LNHDA and CDR2 SQIVND come from the germline V gene (reference sequence).

The rearrangement links TRBV15 to TRBJ1-1; D uncertain. Germline loops: CDR1 LNHNV, CDR2 YYDKDF (reference sequence). Trimming took 5 bases from V and 9 from J, leaving 16 bases between them. This CDR3 is 13 amino acids long. The chain's CDR3 is CATSGQWADKAFF. CDR3 in DNA: TGTGCCACCAGCGGCCAATGGGCCGACAAAGCTTTCTTT. The full variable domain, in which reference TRBV15 and TRBJ1-1 provide the parts outside the CDR3, is DAMVIQNPRYQVTQFGKPVTLSCSQTLNHNVMYWYQQKSSQAPKLLFHYYDKDFNNEADTPDNFQSRRPNTSFCFLDIRSPGLGDTAMYLCATSGQWADKAFFGQGTRLTVV.

V usage is TRBV2 and J usage is TRBJ2-5, with TRBD1 matching over 8 bases. Germline V lookup: CDR1 SNHLY, CDR2 FYNNEI. The CDR3 runs 14 residues. The J segment lost 5 bases and the V segment lost 7 bases, leaving 9 bases of the junction unmatched. In DNA form, the CDR3 reads TGTGCCAGCAATCAAGGACAGGGTGGGGAGACCCAGTACTTC. It codes for CASNQGQGGETQYF.

The V and J genes are TRBV27 and TRBJ1-3; possibly TRBD1 for D (6 bases). The germline V and J ends were trimmed by 2 bases and 0 bases, with 17 bases remaining between them. Germline V gene data show CDR1 as MNHEY and CDR2 as SMNVEV (reference sequence). The CDR3 runs to 18 residues. CDR3 amino acids: CASSLPGHWNFSGNTIYF. For the CDR3, the DNA is TGTGCCAGCAGTTTACCGGGACATTGGAACTTCTCTGGAAACACCATATATTTT.

The chain joins TRBV5-4 to TRBJ1-1; 8 bases map to TRBD1. V lost 4 bases, J lost 0 bases, and 2 bases stayed unmatched. CDR3 size: 14 residues. The germline CDR1 and CDR2 sequences are SGHNT and YYREEE (reference sequence). CDR3 sequence reads: CASSMTGVNTEAFF. Here the CDR3 DNA reads TGTGCCAGCAGCATGACAGGGGTGAACACTGAAGCTTTCTTT.

This chain joins TRBV4-1 and TRBJ1-6; D is undetermined. V lost 1 base, J lost 0 bases, and 7 bases lay in between. The germline gives CDR1 MGHRA, CDR2 YSYEKL. There are 16 residues in the CDR3. The CDR3 is CASSQGVLSYNSPLHF. The CDR3 DNA sequence: TGCGCCAGCAGCCAAGGGGTACTCTCCTATAATTCACCCCTCCACTTT.

The chain joins TRBV28 to TRBJ1-1; D remains ambiguous. The V gene's germline CDR1 is MDHEN and CDR2 SYDVKM. V lost 6 bases to trimming and J lost 6 bases, with 17 bases between them. The CDR3 length is 14 residues. The CDR3 loop is CASRQRVVNAEAFF. DNA of the CDR3: TGTGCCAGCAGGCAAAGGGTAGTCAACGCTGAAGCTTTCTTT.

V usage is TRBV5-1 and J usage is TRBJ2-5; 8 positions agree with TRBD2. V dropped 1 base and J dropped 5; count of bases not matched to a gene: 10. The germline gives CDR1 SGHRS, CDR2 YFSETQ. There are 16 residues in the CDR3. The CDR3 here is CASSLSSGGGGETQYF. The CDR3 coding sequence is TGCGCCAGCAGCTTGTCAAGCGGGGGAGGAGGTGAGACCCAGTACTTC.

The chain employs TRBV5-6 and TRBJ2-7; D ambiguous. Germline CDR1 reads SGHDT; CDR2 reads YYEEEE. This CDR3 is 14 amino acids long. Trimming left V 0 bases short and J 1 base short, with 8 bases between. CDR3 residues: CASSLEGLSYEQYV. In nucleotides, the CDR3 is TGTGCCAGCAGCTTGGAAGGGCTTTCCTACGAGCAGTACGTC.

The genes are TRBV28 and TRBJ1-2; 8 nucleotides agree with TRBD1. Germline CDR1 reads MDHEN; CDR2 reads SYDVKM. Unmatched junction bases numbered 10, after V lost 8 bases and J lost 2 bases. This CDR3 is built from 15 residues. CDR3 nucleotide sequence: TGTGCCAGCCAATCTCCAGGGGGCAAGAACTATGGCTACACCTTC. The encoded protein is CASQSPGGKNYGYTF.

This rearrangement joins TRBV2 to TRBJ2-1; D is perhaps TRBD2 (5 bases). Germline V CDR1 and CDR2: SNHLY, FYNNEI. Trimming stripped 8 bases from V and 0 bases from J, with 11 bases between. There are 14 residues in the CDR3. CDR3: CASGETSSYNEQFF. The CDR3 coding sequence is TGTGCCAGCGGGGAGACGAGCTCCTACAATGAGCAGTTCTTC. The variable domain in full, completed from reference TRBV2 and TRBJ2-1, reads EPEVTQTPSHQVTQMGQEVILRCVPISNHLYFYWYRQILGQKVEFLVSFYNNEISEKSEIFDDQFSVERPDGSNFTLKIRSTKLEDSAMYFCASGETSSYNEQFFGPGTRLTVL.

The chain combines TRBV6-5 with TRBJ1-6; a weak D match, TRBD1 (6 bases). The CDR3 has 15 amino acids. CDR1 and CDR2 (germline): MNHEY, SVGAGI. V was shortened by 8 bases and J by 3 bases, with 14 bases between the two germline ends. The CDR3 region has the DNA TGTGCCAGCTCGGAGGGACATTTCTATAATTCACCCCTCCACTTT. Translation gives CASSEGHFYNSPLHF.